The 30 T cell receptor beta chains reported below all come from one sample, sequenced in a study of CD8+ T cells in alopecia areata. In each case, RNA was isolated and then reverse transcribed into cDNA as the sequencing template. Method: immunoSEQ multiplex PCR; TCRdb's copy keeps in-frame clones and lacks some. Of hundreds of thousands of clones in the sample, approximately 72% were seen once. Treatment defined: oral pan-JAK inhibitor, 5-10 mg twice daily. Sequencing used CD4+ T cells sorted from blood, obtained at approximately week 45, from a patient treated with tofacitinib. Receptor source: a human donor with alopecia areata.

This clone occurred a few times. The gene calls are TRBV10-3 and TRBJ2-3; the match to TRBD1 covers 12 bases. Germline V gives CDR1 ENHRY, CDR2 SYGVKD. V lost 7 bases to trimming and J lost 9 bases; unmatched junction nucleotides: 8. CDR3 length: 14 residues. CDR3 residues: CAITPGTGGETQYF. In nucleotides, the CDR3 is TGTGCCATCACCCCCGGGACAGGGGGCGAGACGCAGTATTTT.

This clone has at least ten counts. CDR3 in DNA: TGTGCCAGCAGCCGTGGACAGGGTGAGACCCAGTACTTC. Protein product: CASSRGQGETQYF. This chain uses TRBV6-6 with TRBJ2-5, with 8 bases aligning to TRBD1. The ends lost 6 bases at V and 5 bases at J; junction bases unmatched: 5. Germline CDR1 MNHNY, CDR2 SVGAGI (reference sequence). The CDR3 contains 13 residues.

The V gene is TRBV29-1, the J gene TRBJ2-5; D is undetermined. The V and J ends lost 1 base and 5 bases respectively, with 11 bases between them. This CDR3 has 13 residues. Germline CDR1 SQVTM, CDR2 ANQGSEA. For the CDR3, the DNA is TGCAGCGTTGAAGCGCCCCAGGCGGAGACCCAGTACTTC. Its translation is CSVEAPQAETQYF.

This chain connects TRBV7-9 to TRBJ1-2; D unclear. The germline CDR1 and CDR2 sequences are SEHNR and FQNEAQ (reference sequence). V was shortened by 2 bases and J by 3 bases, with 4 bases between the two germline ends. CDR3 length: 12 amino acids. CDR3 DNA: TGTGCCAGCAGCTTACTGGACTATGGCTACACCTTC. Amino acids: CASSLLDYGYTF.

The chain has TRBV30 and TRBJ2-3, with 7 bases identical to TRBD2. CDR3 length: 18 residues. Germline CDR1 is GTSNPN and CDR2 is SVGIG (reference sequence). J was trimmed by 2 bases and V by 0 bases; bases with no gene match: 14. The CDR3 region has the DNA TGTGCCTGGAGTGTGAGACGGGGAGGGATACGATCCACAGATACGCAGTATTTT. Translation gives CAWSVRRGGIRSTDTQYF.

V gene TRBV28 combines with J gene TRBJ2-1; D tentatively fits TRBD1 or TRBD2 (5 bases each). The CDR3 spans 15 residues. V lost 7 bases and J lost 5, with 18 bases in between. CDR1 and CDR2 from the germline V gene are MDHEN and SYDVKM. CDR3 nucleotides: TGTGCCAGCAACGCATACCCTGGGGGTCACAATGAGCAGTTCTTC. It codes for CASNAYPGGHNEQFF.

This rearrangement joins TRBV29-1 to TRBJ2-2; D perhaps matches TRBD2 (6 bases). Trimming took 6 bases from V and 4 from J, leaving 12 bases between them. CDR1 and CDR2 (germline): SQVTM, ANQGSEA. The CDR3 totals 13 residues. CDR3 sequence: CSVQGGFTGELFF. The CDR3 bases are TGCAGCGTACAAGGAGGGTTCACCGGGGAGCTGTTTTTT.

In its sample, this clone was seen a few times. This sequence joins TRBV6-6 and TRBJ1-6; 7 bases are a match to TRBD1. The V segment lost 8 bases and the J segment 7 bases; nucleotides outside the gene matches: 8. The germline gives CDR1 MNHNY, CDR2 SVGAGI (reference sequence). This CDR3 contains 14 residues. This CDR3 is CASRFPGQNSPLHF. CDR3 bases: TGTGCCAGCCGATTTCCGGGACAGAATTCACCCCTCCACTTT.

The chain recombines TRBV29-1 with TRBJ1-1, with TRBD1 as a possible D gene (5 bases). Trimming left V 4 bases short and J 5 bases short, with 14 bases between. This CDR3 is 13 amino acids long. CDR1 and CDR2 from the germline V gene are SQVTM and ANQGSEA. CDR3 DNA: TGCAGCGTTGCCCACGAAAGGGGAACTGAAGCTTTCTTT. The encoded protein is CSVAHERGTEAFF.

This clone was found many times. The V gene is TRBV19, the J gene TRBJ1-2; D possibly corresponds to TRBD1 (5 bases). Trimming took 6 bases from V and 4 from J, leaving 15 bases between them. CDR1 is LNHDA and CDR2 is SQIVND in the germline V gene (reference sequence). CDR3 length: 14 amino acids. Here the CDR3 reads CASSPVQGSYGYTF. The CDR3 nucleotides are TGTGCCAGTAGCCCGGTCCAGGGTTCCTATGGCTACACCTTC.

The chain uses TRBV29-1 and TRBJ1-4; D gene ambiguous. CDR1 and CDR2 (germline): SQVTM, ANQGSEA. V was pared by 2 bases and J by 7 bases, with 11 bases between. This CDR3 spans 13 amino acids. The CDR3 DNA sequence: TGCAGCGTTGAAAGGTCCAAGTCTGAAAAACTGTTTTTT. It codes for CSVERSKSEKLFF.

The CDR3 loop is CASSPQPFSTDTQYF. In DNA form, the CDR3 reads TGCGCCAGCAGCCCCCAACCATTTAGCACAGATACGCAGTATTTT. The rearrangement joins TRBV5-1 to TRBJ2-3; D not resolved. Germline CDR1 and CDR2: SGHRS and YFSETQ. V shed 4 bases and J shed 0 bases, with 12 bases lying between them. The CDR3 is 15 residues long.

The gene calls are TRBV7-6 and TRBJ2-5; D is unresolved. CDR1 SGHVS and CDR2 FNYEAQ come from the germline V gene. The CDR3 has 13 amino acids. Trimming shortened V by 0 bases and J by 0 bases, and 2 bases separated the two germline ends. This CDR3 reads CASSLANQETQYF. The CDR3 nucleotides read TGTGCCAGCAGCTTAGCAAACCAAGAGACCCAGTACTTC.

This rearrangement joins TRBV9 to TRBJ1-6, with no clear D. V was trimmed by 2 bases and J by 7 bases, leaving 10 bases between them. This CDR3 contains 14 residues. Germline CDR1 reads SGDLS; CDR2 reads YYNGEE. The CDR3 here is CASSVDWANSPLHF. CDR3 nucleotide sequence: TGTGCCAGCAGCGTCGACTGGGCGAATTCACCCCTCCACTTT.

This sequence joins TRBV19 and TRBJ2-7, with 7 positions matching TRBD1. V lost 9 bases to trimming and J lost 2 bases; unmatched junction nucleotides: 10. The CDR3 is 14 residues long. Germline CDR1 is LNHDA and CDR2 is SQIVND (reference sequence). CDR3: CASRPTGQPYEQYF. For the CDR3, the DNA is TGTGCCAGCAGACCGACAGGGCAACCCTACGAGCAGTACTTC.

This clone was observed once. The V and J genes are TRBV7-3 and TRBJ2-1, with a possible D match to TRBD2 (7 bases). There are 15 residues in the CDR3. The V and J ends lost 4 bases and 8 bases respectively, with 18 bases between them. The germline gives CDR1 SGHTA, CDR2 FQGTGA. This CDR3 reads CASSSGKGGLDEQFF. The CDR3 DNA sequence: TGTGCCAGCAGCTCCGGGAAGGGGGGGCTGGATGAGCAGTTCTTC.

This chain connects TRBV23-1 to TRBJ1-5, with D possibly matching TRBD1 (6 bases). TRBV23-1 falls under the ORF class, with uncertain function. The CDR3 is made up of 14 amino acids. With 8 bases removed from V and 2 bases from J, the gap between germline ends came to 13 bases. The CDR3 nucleotides are TGCGCCAGCGGGAGGGGGAACGGCAATCAGCCCCAGCATTTT. It specifies CASGRGNGNQPQHF.

This chain joins TRBV28 and TRBJ1-5; D is perhaps TRBD1 (5 bases). From germline, CDR1 is MDHEN and CDR2 SYDVKM. The CDR3 sequence is 15 residues long. Trimming cost V 8 bases and J 3 bases, with 17 bases left between them. CDR3 DNA sequence: TGTGCCAGCCATCGTCGGGGCGGATTCAATCAGCCCCAGCATTTT. This encodes CASHRRGGFNQPQHF.

The chain links TRBV4-3 to TRBJ1-4, with 9 bases fitting TRBD1. CDR3 length: 14 amino acids. With 4 bases clipped from V and 8 bases from J, the junction kept 5 bases outside the gene matches. Per the germline V gene, CDR1 is LGHNA and CDR2 is YSLEER. In DNA, the CDR3 is TGCGCCAGCAGCCCGCGGACAGGGGCAGAAAAACTGTTTTTT. As protein: CASSPRTGAEKLFF.

The V gene is TRBV29-1, the J gene TRBJ1-2; 7 bases are shared with TRBD1. V trimming: 7 bases; J trimming: 2 bases; junction bases outside the gene matches: 13. The CDR3 covers 15 residues. CDR1 is SQVTM, CDR2 ANQGSEA, per germline. CDR3 protein: CSAYQLDRANYGYTF. CDR3 DNA sequence: TGCAGCGCCTACCAACTCGACAGGGCGAACTATGGCTACACCTTC.

In its sample, this clone was seen a few times. The V call is TRBV6-5, the J call TRBJ2-7; D remains ambiguous. CDR1 and CDR2 (germline): MNHEY, SVGAGI. Deletions cut 0 bases from V and 3 bases from J, with 12 bases between. The CDR3 has 15 amino acids. The CDR3, as DNA: TGTGCCAGCAGTTACTCGATAGGAACCGGCTACGAGCAGTACTTC. Residues: CASSYSIGTGYEQYF.

The CDR3 here is CASSPRQISEAFF. As DNA, the CDR3 is TGCGCCAGCAGCCCGCGACAGATTTCTGAAGCTTTCTTT. The J gene is TRBJ1-1, the V gene TRBV5-1; D might be TRBD1 (5 bases). CDR3 length equals 13 residues. Trimming pared 4 bases from V and 6 bases from J, leaving 13 bases between. CDR1 is SGHRS and CDR2 is YFSETQ in the germline V gene.

The chain recombines TRBV30 with TRBJ2-4; TRBD2 is a possible D gene (6 bases). CDR1 and CDR2 from the germline V gene are GTSNPN and SVGIG (reference sequence). V lost 2 bases to trimming and J lost 6 bases, with 11 bases between them. The CDR3 runs 13 residues. This CDR3 reads CAWSRVEGNIQYF. The DNA for the CDR3 is TGTGCCTGGAGTCGTGTGGAGGGAAACATTCAGTACTTC.

The chain is built from TRBV7-2 and TRBJ1-5; the D gene is possibly TRBD1 (5 bases). V was cut by 6 bases and J by 7 bases, with 13 bases left in between. Looked up from germline, CDR1 is SGHTA and CDR2 is FQGNSA. CDR3 length: 13 residues. The CDR3 DNA is TGTGCCAGCAGTTCGGGATGGGGGCAGCCCCAGCATTTT. The encoded protein is CASSSGWGQPQHF.

V gene TRBV2 combines with J gene TRBJ2-1; 12 nucleotides agree with TRBD2. V shed 6 bases and J 6 bases; nucleotides not matched to a gene: 3. This CDR3 is 14 amino acids long. The germline V gene encodes CDR1 SNHLY and CDR2 FYNNEI. The CDR3 sequence: CASSLAGGINEQFF. DNA for the CDR3: TGTGCCAGCAGCCTAGCGGGGGGGATCAATGAGCAGTTCTTC.

The chain links TRBV29-1 to TRBJ1-2; D perhaps matches TRBD1 (6 bases). The CDR3 spans 12 residues. Germline CDR1 is SQVTM and CDR2 is ANQGSEA. With 7 bases removed from V and 4 bases from J, the gap between germline ends came to 13 bases. CDR3 bases: TGCAGCGCCCTAGGGGGTGGCTATGGCTACACCTTC. It encodes CSALGGGYGYTF.

This clone has only a few counts. The chain recombines TRBV11-2 with TRBJ1-5; D not resolved. The CDR3 is 13 amino acids. Trimming took off 1 base at V and 3 bases at J, with 4 bases between the two ends. The V gene's germline CDR1 is SGHAT and CDR2 FQNNGV. The CDR3 reads CASSLGLNQPQHF. In DNA, the CDR3 is TGTGCCAGCAGCTTAGGACTCAATCAGCCCCAGCATTTT.

V and J are TRBV5-6 and TRBJ2-7, with D perhaps matching TRBD2 (6 bases). The CDR3 runs 13 residues. The germline V and J ends were trimmed by 4 bases and 3 bases, with 11 bases remaining between them. Germline assignment: CDR1 SGHDT and CDR2 YYEEEE. The CDR3: CASSLRGYYEQYF. CDR3 DNA sequence: TGTGCCAGCAGCCTCCGGGGGTACTACGAGCAGTACTTC.

The gene calls are TRBV6-5 and TRBJ1-1; 8 bases line up with TRBD1. This CDR3 has 13 amino acids. With 5 bases clipped from V and 8 bases from J, the junction kept 7 bases outside the gene matches. Germline V gene lookup returns CDR1 MNHEY and CDR2 SVGAGI. The CDR3 protein is CASSRPTGEEAFF. The DNA for the CDR3 is TGTGCCAGCAGTCGCCCGACAGGGGAGGAAGCTTTCTTT.

This chain connects TRBV2 to TRBJ2-2; D is undetermined. The germline V and J ends were trimmed by 4 bases and 5 bases, with 11 bases remaining between them. The CDR3 loop spans 14 amino acids. CDR1 SNHLY and CDR2 FYNNEI come from the germline V gene. In DNA form, the CDR3 reads TGTGCCAGCAGTGTGGTGGCTGTGACCGGGGAGCTGTTTTTT. Protein sequence: CASSVVAVTGELFF.